This entry concerns a single T cell receptor (beta chain). This CDR3 contains 12 residues. Trimming pared 0 bases from V and 7 bases from J, leaving 6 bases between. The germline CDR1 and CDR2 sequences are MNHEY and SVGEGT. These data come from a study of blood T cell repertoires in COVID-19. Study background: Samples representing acute and convalescent COVID-19 were sourced from the United States, Italy and Spain. Nucleic acid was either cDNA or gDNA, and it came from T cells, B-cell-depleted T cells, or PBMCs.

Seattle enrolled patients during active infection and tracked them longitudinally. Authors' data handling: Nucleated cell number was recorded as an estimate derived from reference gene primer amplification. TCRdb's copy holds only in-frame clones and misses some; the assay was immunoSEQ multiplex PCR. V, J and clone size were drawn from that table, and D and trimming were deduced from the DNA. The sample lists about 370,000 clones, 70% to 90% occurring once. The TCR sequence derives from a woman aged 30 to 39 with COVID-19, enrolled during active disease. The chain recombines TRBV6-2 or TRBV6-3 with TRBJ1-2; D ambiguous. The sample consisted of peripheral blood. The CDR3 DNA is TGTGCCAGCAGTTACTCCTCGAGTGGCTACACCTTC. This gives the protein CASSYSSSGYTF.